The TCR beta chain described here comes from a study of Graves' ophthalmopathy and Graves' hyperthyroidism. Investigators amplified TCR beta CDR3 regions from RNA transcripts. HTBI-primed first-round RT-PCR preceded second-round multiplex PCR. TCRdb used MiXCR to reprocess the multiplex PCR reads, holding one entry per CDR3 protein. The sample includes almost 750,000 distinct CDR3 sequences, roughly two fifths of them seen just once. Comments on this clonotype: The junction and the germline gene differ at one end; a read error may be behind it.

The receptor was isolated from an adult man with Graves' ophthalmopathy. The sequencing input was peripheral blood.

DNA for the CDR3: TGTGCCAGCAGTTTATTCGGACTTCAAGTGACCCAGTACTTC. This codes for CASSLFGLQVTQYF. The genes are TRBV7-9 and TRBJ2-5; possible D gene TRBD2, 5 bases. Germline V gene data show CDR1 as SEHNR and CDR2 as FQNEAQ (reference sequence). This CDR3 is built from 14 residues.